One sample yielded the 21 T cell receptor beta chains listed below, sequenced in a study of T cells in Graves' hyperthyroidism and ophthalmopathy. Amplification of TCR beta CDR3 regions used RNA as the template. RT-PCR in the first round (using the HTBI primer set) targeted the TCR CDR3. TCRdb ran MiXCR on the multiplex PCR reads and lists one entry per CDR3 protein. This sample has about 420,000 distinct CDR3 sequences; around 16% occur once, and the top ten carry about 14%. Sequenced material: blood. The receptors here all came from a young woman with Graves' hyperthyroidism.

The J gene is TRBJ2-1, the V gene TRBV28; TRBD1 might be the D (5 bases). Trimming took 3 bases from V and 15 from J, leaving 12 bases between them. Looked up from germline, CDR1 is MDHEN and CDR2 is SYDVKM. This CDR3 region has 11 residues. CDR3 region: CASSFARVLFF. DNA of the CDR3: TGTGCCAGCAGTTTCGCCAGGGTACTGTTCTTC.

This clonotype was counted at least ten times. This sequence joins TRBV2 and TRBJ1-2; perhaps TRBD1 as D (5 bases). The germline CDR1 and CDR2 sequences are SNHLY and FYNNEI. V gave up 7 bases and J gave up 7 bases, with 13 bases separating them. The CDR3 loop spans 12 amino acids. The CDR3 DNA is TGTGCCAGCACGGGGGGGAACAGTGGCTACACCTTC. The encoded protein is CASTGGNSGYTF.

The V gene is TRBV6-1, the J gene TRBJ1-3; 8 bases line up with TRBD1. The length of the CDR3 is 20 residues. CDR1 is MNHNS, CDR2 SASEGT, per germline. V lost 6 bases to trimming and J lost 0 bases; unmatched junction nucleotides: 19. The CDR3 nucleotides are TGTGCCAGCAGCAGGCTCCCGGGACAGGCCCCATTATCCTCTGGAAACACCATATATTTT. Protein sequence: CASSRLPGQAPLSSGNTIYF.

The genes are TRBV25-1 and TRBJ1-2; D is uncertain. CDR3 length: 14 residues. Trimming removed 6 bases at V and 3 bases at J, with 14 bases between. The germline V gene has CDR1 MGHDK and CDR2 SYGVNS. CDR3 loop: CASSPWASDYGYTF. CDR3 bases: TGTGCCAGCAGCCCATGGGCGTCGGACTATGGCTACACCTTC.

This clonotype was observed a few times. As DNA, the CDR3 is TGTGCCAGCAGGGAGGGAGTTTCGGCCAATGAGCAGTTCTTC. This codes for CASREGVSANEQFF. The V call is TRBV25-1, the J call TRBJ2-1; D might be TRBD2 (6 bases). V shed 6 bases and J shed 6 bases, with 15 bases lying between them. The germline CDR1 and CDR2 sequences are MGHDK and SYGVNS. The CDR3 spans 14 residues. Full variable domain (missing parts from reference TRBV25-1 and TRBJ2-1): EADIYQTPRYLVIGTGKKITLECSQTMGHDKMYWYQQDPGMELHLIHYSYGVNSTEKGDLSSESTVSRIRTEHFPLTLESARPSHTSQYLCASREGVSANEQFFGPGTRLTVL.

This clonotype was counted only a few times. V and J are TRBV9 and TRBJ2-3, with TRBD2 identical over 8 bases. J was trimmed by 1 base and V by 7 bases; bases with no gene match: 5. The CDR3 extends over 14 amino acids. Germline V gene data show CDR1 as SGDLS and CDR2 as YYNGEE. The CDR3 DNA reads as TGTGCCAGCCGAGCGGGAGCTGGCACAGATACGCAGTATTTT. It codes for CASRAGAGTDTQYF.

Many counts were recorded for this clonotype. The chain links TRBV2 to TRBJ2-1; 8 nucleotides match TRBD1. V was clipped by 4 bases and J by 5 bases; unmatched bases: 1. Germline V gives CDR1 SNHLY, CDR2 FYNNEI. The CDR3 has 13 residues. The CDR3 DNA is TGTGCCAGCAGTGGGACAGGGAACAATGAGCAGTTCTTC. This sequence encodes CASSGTGNNEQFF. Supplemented by reference TRBV2 and TRBJ2-1, the full variable domain reads EPEVTQTPSHQVTQMGQEVILRCVPISNHLYFYWYRQILGQKVEFLVSFYNNEISEKSEIFDDQFSVERPDGSNFTLKIRSTKLEDSAMYFCASSGTGNNEQFFGPGTRLTVL.

The chain is built from TRBV7-8 and TRBJ2-2; D gene unclear. CDR1 and CDR2 from the germline V gene are SGHVS and FQNEAQ. This CDR3 is built from 18 residues. Trimming took off 0 bases at V and 0 bases at J, with 14 bases between the two ends. The CDR3 here is CASSLALLGATNTGELFF. The CDR3 DNA sequence: TGTGCCAGCAGCTTAGCGTTACTGGGCGCTACGAACACCGGGGAGCTGTTTTTT.

The genes are TRBV2 and TRBJ2-6; D not resolved. V lost 7 bases to trimming and J lost 0 bases, with 4 bases between them. The CDR3 is made up of 13 amino acids. The germline V gene has CDR1 SNHLY and CDR2 FYNNEI. This CDR3 reads CASKDSGANVLTF. In DNA form, the CDR3 reads TGTGCCAGCAAGGACTCTGGGGCCAACGTCCTGACTTTC.

Comment on this clonotype: The germline gene is not matched at one end of the junction; a read error may be the cause. The rearrangement joins TRBV6-1 to TRBJ2-3; D might be TRBD2 (6 bases). The CDR3 length is 15 residues. From germline, CDR1 is MNHNS and CDR2 SASEGT. As DNA, the CDR3 is TGTGCCAGCAGGGAAGCGGGTGGAAGCACAGATACGCAGTATTTT. Protein sequence: CASREAGGSTDTQYF.

The gene calls are TRBV6-2 or TRBV6-3 and TRBJ1-2; D remains unclear. The germline CDR1 and CDR2 sequences are MNHEY and SVGEGT. The length of the CDR3 is 11 residues. Trimming cost V 4 bases and J 9 bases, with 9 bases left between them. CDR3 protein: CASSFSSSYTF. CDR3 DNA: TGTGCCAGCAGTTTTAGTAGTAGCTACACCTTC.

This clonotype appeared many times. Germline is not matched at one junction end, which may reflect a read error. The rearrangement links TRBV11-2 to TRBJ2-2, with D tentatively TRBD2 (5 bases). CDR1 is SGHAT, CDR2 FQNNGV, per germline. The CDR3 has 15 amino acids. CDR3: CASSSKGPYTGELSF. The CDR3 coding sequence is TGTGCCAGCAGCTCAAAAGGGCCCTACACCGGGGAGCTGTCTTTT.

This clonotype appeared many times. The rearrangement uses TRBV24-1 and TRBJ2-7; 12 nucleotides align to TRBD2. This CDR3 has 20 residues. Unmatched junction bases numbered 18, after V lost 4 bases and J lost 3 bases. The germline V gene encodes CDR1 KGHDR and CDR2 SFDVKD. The CDR3 region is CATSDKLAGGSKTSIYEQYF. The CDR3 DNA is TGTGCCACCAGTGACAAGCTAGCGGGAGGGTCTAAAACCTCCATCTACGAGCAGTACTTC.

The V gene is TRBV10-3, the J gene TRBJ2-1; the D gene is possibly TRBD2 (6 bases). The V and J ends lost 5 bases and 7 bases respectively, with 21 bases between them. This CDR3 has 16 amino acids. Germline CDR1 ENHRY, CDR2 SYGVKD. This chain's CDR3 is CAISHLGGDLGNEQFF. CDR3 coding DNA: TGTGCCATCAGTCATCTGGGGGGAGATTTAGGAAATGAGCAGTTCTTC.

The table lists this clonotype with many counts. The rearrangement uses TRBV2 and TRBJ2-7; tentative D call: TRBD2 (6 bases). The V end was cut by 6 bases, the J end by 2 bases, with 14 bases between. This CDR3 comprises 14 residues. Germline CDR1 is SNHLY and CDR2 is FYNNEI. The CDR3 bases are TGTGCCAGCAGCGACCAGGGAGGCCCCTACGAGCAGTACTTC. This translates into CASSDQGGPYEQYF.

J is TRBJ2-1 and V is TRBV7-6; the D is unclear. V lost 1 base and J lost 1, with 8 bases in between. This CDR3 region has 15 residues. CDR1 SGHVS and CDR2 FNYEAQ come from the germline V gene. The CDR3 DNA follows: TGTGCCAGCAGCTTAGAGGCACCTTCCTACAATGAGCAGTTCTTC. Translation gives CASSLEAPSYNEQFF.

This clonotype has ten or more counts. This chain links TRBV20-1 with TRBJ1-2; perhaps TRBD1 as D (5 bases). CDR3 length: 16 amino acids. Germline CDR1 and CDR2: DFQATT and SNEGSKA (reference sequence). Trimming stripped 2 bases from V and 0 bases from J, with 16 bases between. CDR3 amino acids: CSARRAGQGANYGYTF. As DNA, the CDR3 is TGCAGTGCTAGACGAGCGGGGCAGGGAGCTAACTATGGCTACACCTTC.

This clonotype came up many times. For the CDR3, the DNA is TGTGCCAGCTCACCATTAAGAGGCGGCGGGGCCTACAATGAGCAGTTCTTC. Its protein is CASSPLRGGGAYNEQFF. V usage is TRBV18 and J usage is TRBJ2-1, with D perhaps matching TRBD2 (6 bases). This CDR3 has 17 residues. In germline, CDR1 is KGHSH, CDR2 LQKENI. The V end lost 2 bases, the J end lost 2 bases, and 16 bases lay between the germline ends.

This clonotype was observed a handful of times. The gene calls are TRBV20-1 and TRBJ2-7, with TRBD2 matching 14 bases. This CDR3 is 15 amino acids long. V dropped 6 bases and J dropped 4; count of bases not matched to a gene: 8. Germline-derived CDR1 and CDR2 are DFQATT and SNEGSKA (reference sequence). Written as DNA, the CDR3 is TGCAGTGCACCTCCGGGACTAGCGGGAGTATACGAGCAGTACTTC. Its translation: CSAPPGLAGVYEQYF.

This clonotype occurred many times. The chain joins TRBV7-2 to TRBJ2-1; 9 nucleotides match TRBD2. The germline V gene has CDR1 SGHTA and CDR2 FQGNSA. This CDR3 has 16 residues. V gave up 5 bases and J gave up 2 bases; unmatched junction bases: 7. CDR3 sequence: CASSGGLAGTYNEQFF. CDR3 DNA: TGTGCCAGCAGCGGGGGGCTAGCGGGGACCTACAATGAGCAGTTCTTC.

This chain uses TRBV5-4 with TRBJ2-1; D is possibly TRBD2 (6 bases). Per germline, CDR1 SGHNT and CDR2 YYREEE (reference sequence). There are 16 residues in the CDR3. Trimming pared 0 bases from V and 0 bases from J, leaving 10 bases between. The CDR3 DNA reads TGTGCCAGCAGCTTGGAGCGGGTCGCCTCCTACAATGAGCAGTTCTTC. Residues: CASSLERVASYNEQFF.